The 9 T cell receptor beta chains reported below all come from one sample, sequenced in a study of T cells in tuberculosis. Sequenced by immunoSEQ multiplex PCR; TCRdb stores in-frame clones only, minus some. Among tens of thousands of clones listed, around 91% were seen once. Material for sequencing was PBMCs. The receptors were gathered from a donor aged 10-29 years with latent tuberculosis or without tuberculosis infection.

For this clone: Germline is not matched at one junction end, which may reflect a read error. The CDR3 DNA reads TGTGCCAGTAGCATAGGGGCTCGGAATGCCTACGAGCAGTACTTC. This gives the protein CASSIGARNAYEQYF. V is TRBV19 and J is TRBJ2-7, with D possibly TRBD1 on 5 matching bases. The germline V gene has CDR1 LNHDA and CDR2 SQIVND (reference sequence). CDR3 length: 15 residues.

The CDR3 protein is CASLHEGVGGEKLFF. CDR3 DNA sequence: TGTGCCAGCTTACATGAGGGGGTGGGCGGTGAAAAACTGTTTTTT. This chain links TRBV6-1 with TRBJ1-4, with a weak D call TRBD1 (6 bases). The CDR3 spans 15 residues. Trimming pared 8 bases from V and 7 bases from J, leaving 20 bases between. Per the germline V gene, CDR1 is MNHNS and CDR2 is SASEGT.

The chain couples TRBV7-7 to TRBJ1-5; a weak D match, TRBD1 (6 bases). CDR1 and CDR2 (germline): SSHAT, FNYEAQ (reference sequence). This CDR3 region has 19 residues. The V gene lost 1 base and the J gene lost 7 bases, with 26 bases spanning the gap. CDR3 in amino acids: CASSLEVGQGTAILQPQHF. The CDR3 coding sequence is TGTGCCAGCAGCTTAGAGGTCGGCCAGGGGACCGCAATCCTGCAGCCCCAGCATTTT.

This clone was picked up a small number of times. V usage is TRBV7-8 and J usage is TRBJ2-1, with a possible D match to TRBD2 (6 bases). The CDR3 contains 13 residues. V was trimmed by 5 bases and J by 8 bases, leaving 13 bases between them. Germline V gene data show CDR1 as SGHVS and CDR2 as FQNEAQ. In DNA, the CDR3 is TGTGCCAGCAGCGAGCGATCGGGGGATGAGCAGTTCTTC. Protein: CASSERSGDEQFF. Drawing the rest from reference TRBV7-8 and TRBJ2-1, the complete variable domain is GAGVSQSPRYKVAKRGQDVALRCDPISGHVSLFWYQQALGQGPEFLTYFQNEAQLDKSGLPSDRFFAERPEGSVSTLKIQRTQQEDSAVYLCASSERSGDEQFFGPGTRLTVL.

The chain uses TRBV2 and TRBJ2-7; 8 bases are shared with TRBD1. V shed 5 bases, J shed 3 bases, and the junction held 9 bases outside the gene matches. CDR1 is SNHLY, CDR2 FYNNEI, per germline. CDR3 length: 15 residues. The CDR3 bases are TGTGCCAGCAGTCCAATCGACAGGGGTAACTACGAGCAGTACTTC. Its protein product is CASSPIDRGNYEQYF.

The J gene is TRBJ1-2, the V gene TRBV10-2; D may be TRBD1 (6 bases). The germline V gene encodes CDR1 WSHSY and CDR2 SAAADI. The CDR3 is made up of 14 amino acids. Trimming took off 6 bases at V and 5 bases at J, with 16 bases between the two ends. The CDR3 here is CASRDSGVEYGYTF. The DNA of the CDR3 is TGCGCCAGCAGGGACAGTGGAGTAGAGTATGGCTACACCTTC.

This chain links TRBV6-5 with TRBJ1-2; TRBD1 matches at 7 bases. This CDR3 is built from 13 residues. After removal of 6 bases from V and 6 bases from J, the junction contained 7 bases not matched to a gene. Germline CDR1 MNHEY, CDR2 SVGAGI. The CDR3 spells CASSLGTEDGYTF. The CDR3, as DNA: TGTGCCAGCAGCCTAGGGACAGAAGATGGCTACACCTTC.

The chain couples TRBV6-6 to TRBJ1-1; the D gene is possibly TRBD1 (6 bases). Per germline, CDR1 MNHNY and CDR2 SVGAGI (reference sequence). Deletions cut 6 bases from V and 1 base from J, with 15 bases between. The CDR3 is 15 amino acids. CDR3 DNA: TGTGCCAGCAGCCCCTATGGACAGACGAACACTGAAGCTTTCTTT. Translated: CASSPYGQTNTEAFF.

This clone was picked up a small number of times. This sequence joins TRBV6-1 and TRBJ1-1; possible D gene TRBD1, 6 bases. V was cut by 5 bases and J by 5 bases, with 12 bases left in between. Germline V lookup: CDR1 MNHNS, CDR2 SASEGT. The CDR3 is 13 residues long. The CDR3 region has the DNA TGTGCCAGCAGTCCGATCCAGGGGACTGAAGCTTTCTTT. Protein sequence: CASSPIQGTEAFF.